Listed below are T cell receptor beta chains from one sample, sequenced in a study of blood T cell repertoires in COVID-19. Clones were sequenced by immunoSEQ multiplex PCR, and TCRdb holds only the in-frame ones, with some missing. The sample has around 30,000 clones, approximately 85% seen once. Sequenced sample: peripheral blood. The source of these receptors is a man in his sixties with active COVID-19. Both conserved end residues are part of each CDR3. The D gene is left open where the match is weak. Some rows have no size entry. The others give once, few or many, or a class for an expanded clone.

size	V	D	J	CDR3	DNA
.	TRBV18	TRBD2	TRBJ2-1	CASSPAGGFYNEQFF	TGTGCCAGCTCACCGGCGGGAGGATTTTACAATGAGCAGTTCTTC
.	TRBV11-2	TRBD2	TRBJ2-2	CASSTGLAGGTGELFF	TGTGCCAGCAGCACGGGACTAGCGGGAGGCACCGGGGAGCTGTTTTTT
few	TRBV27	TRBD2	TRBJ2-2	CATTVAGTTGELFF	TGTGCCACCACAGTAGCGGGGACCACCGGGGAGCTGTTTTTT
.	TRBV10-3	.	TRBJ2-5	CAISGSGEYQGTQYF	TGTGCCATCTCGGGGTCAGGCGAGTACCAAGGGACCCAGTACTTC
.	TRBV10-2	TRBD2	TRBJ2-7	CASRLGTSGSGEQYF	TGCGCCAGCCGATTAGGGACTAGCGGGAGTGGGGAGCAGTACTTC
.	TRBV18	TRBD2	TRBJ2-3	CASSPEGLAGGDTQYF	TGTGCCAGCTCACCGGAGGGACTAGCGGGAGGAGATACGCAGTATTTT
few	TRBV3-1/TRBV3-2	TRBD2	TRBJ2-1	CASSLQLAANEQFF	TGTGCCAGCAGCCTACAACTAGCGGCCAATGAGCAGTTCTTC
.	TRBV10-2	TRBD1	TRBJ2-1	CASSPGTAFKEQFF	TGCGCCAGCAGTCCGGGGACAGCGTTTAAGGAGCAGTTCTTC
.	TRBV5-1	.	TRBJ2-3	CASSLQGGTDTQYF	TGCGCCAGCAGCTTACAGGGGGGGACAGATACGCAGTATTTT
.	TRBV9	.	TRBJ2-2	CASSVGSGGVGTGELFF	TGTGCCAGCAGCGTAGGGTCGGGGGGCGTAGGCACCGGGGAGCTGTTTTTT
.	TRBV2	.	TRBJ2-1	CASSEPPGSQGHEQFF	TGTGCCAGCAGTGAACCGCCGGGATCCCAAGGGCATGAGCAGTTCTTC
.	TRBV2	TRBD2	TRBJ2-3	CASRGGTDTQYF	TGTGCCAGCAGGGGGGGGACAGATACGCAGTATTTT
.	TRBV9	.	TRBJ2-2	CASSVGSGTGELFF	TGTGCCAGCAGCGTAGGGAGCGGTACCGGGGAGCTGTTTTTT
.	TRBV9	.	TRBJ2-2	CASKQPNTGELFF	TGTGCCAGCAAACAGCCGAACACCGGGGAGCTGTTTTTT
.	TRBV5-1	TRBD1	TRBJ2-3	CASSRGDRESDTQYF	TGCGCCAGCAGCAGGGGGGACAGGGAGTCGGATACGCAGTATTTT
.	TRBV28	TRBD2	TRBJ2-7	CASSLTSGRSYEQYF	TGTGCCAGCAGTCTCACTAGCGGGAGATCCTACGAGCAGTACTTC
.	TRBV7-3	TRBD1	TRBJ2-1	CASSLNRPGQGANEQFF	TGTGCCAGCAGCTTGAACCGCCCGGGACAGGGGGCAAATGAGCAGTTCTTC
.	TRBV7-2	TRBD2	TRBJ2-1	CASSLLIGLAGRNEQFF	TGTGCCAGCAGCTTATTAATAGGGCTAGCGGGAAGGAATGAGCAGTTCTTC
.	TRBV6-1	.	TRBJ1-1	CASSEAGGFLNTEAFF	TGTGCCAGCAGTGAAGCGGGGGGGTTTCTGAACACTGAAGCTTTCTTT
.	TRBV5-1	TRBD2	TRBJ2-5	CASSSGLAGGPKETQYF	TGCGCCAGCAGCTCCGGACTAGCGGGAGGGCCGAAAGAGACCCAGTACTTC
.	TRBV2	TRBD2	TRBJ2-4	CASQREMSKNIQYF	TGTGCCAGCCAGCGGGAGATGTCCAAAAACATTCAGTACTTC
few	TRBV28	.	TRBJ2-5	CASSFTGGAIQETQYF	TGTGCCAGCAGTTTTACCGGCGGGGCAATCCAAGAGACCCAGTACTTC
.	TRBV9	TRBD1	TRBJ1-6	CASSAGTGDSNSPLHF	TGTGCCAGCAGCGCCGGGACAGGAGACTCAAATTCACCCCTCCACTTT
few	TRBV14	.	TRBJ1-1	CASSQGYETEAFF	TGTGCCAGCAGCCAAGGGTATGAGACTGAAGCTTTCTTT
.	TRBV11-2	TRBD2	TRBJ2-5	CASSSEQGLAGETQYF	TGTGCCAGCAGCAGTGAACAGGGACTAGCGGGAGAGACCCAGTACTTC